This T cell receptor beta chain comes out of a study of patients and donors after allogeneic stem cell transplantation. Each CDR3 protein is one row after TCRdb ran MiXCR on the RT-PCR reads. The table lists about a million distinct CDR3 sequences, more than 15% of them singletons. CDR1 and CDR2 from the germline V gene are SGHRS and YFSETQ. Between the trimmed V and J ends, which lost 4 bases and 2 bases, there was a span of 13 bases. CDR3 size: 15 residues. This receptor was taken from a human donor who was either an allogeneic HSCT recipient or a stem cell or donor lymphocyte infusion donor (not recorded which). It is not recorded whose cells these are; they may come from a transplant donor. What was sequenced was blood, either unsorted or a sorted T cell fraction (not recorded which). V gene TRBV5-1 combines with J gene TRBJ1-5; D uncertain. The CDR3 sequence: CASSHREAGNQPQHF. CDR3 coding DNA: TGCGCCAGCAGCCACCGGGAGGCGGGCAATCAGCCCCAGCATTTT. Based on the CDR3 plus reference TRBV5-1 and TRBJ1-5, the full variable domain is KAGVTQTPRYLIKTRGQQVTLSCSPISGHRSVSWYQQTPGQGLQFLFEYFSETQRNKGNFPGRFSGRQFSNSRSEMNVSTLELGDSALYLCASSHREAGNQPQHFGDGTRLSIL.